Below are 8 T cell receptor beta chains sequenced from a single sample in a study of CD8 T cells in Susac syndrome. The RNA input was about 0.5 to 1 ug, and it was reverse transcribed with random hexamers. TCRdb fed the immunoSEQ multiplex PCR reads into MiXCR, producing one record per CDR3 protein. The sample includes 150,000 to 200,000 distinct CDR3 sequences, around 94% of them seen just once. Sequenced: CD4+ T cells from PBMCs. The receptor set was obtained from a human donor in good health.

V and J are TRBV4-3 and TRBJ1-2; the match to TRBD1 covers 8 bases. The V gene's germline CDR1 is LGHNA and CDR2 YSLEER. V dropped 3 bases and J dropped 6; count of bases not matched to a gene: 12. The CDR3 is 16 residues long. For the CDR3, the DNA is TGCGCCAGCAGCCAGTACGCGGACAGGGTGGGGAATGGCTACACCTTC. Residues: CASSQYADRVGNGYTF.

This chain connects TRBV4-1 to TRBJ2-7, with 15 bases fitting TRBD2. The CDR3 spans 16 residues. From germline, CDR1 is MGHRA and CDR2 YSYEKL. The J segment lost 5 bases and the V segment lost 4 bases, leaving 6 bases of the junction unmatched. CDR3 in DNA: TGCGCCAGCAGCCCCGGACTAGCGGGGGGGCGGGACGAGCAGTACTTC. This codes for CASSPGLAGGRDEQYF.

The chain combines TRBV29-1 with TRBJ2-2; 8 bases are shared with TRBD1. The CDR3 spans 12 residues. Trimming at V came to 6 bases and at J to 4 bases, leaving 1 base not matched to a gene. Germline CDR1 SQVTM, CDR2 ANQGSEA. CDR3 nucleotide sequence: TGCAGCGTGGGACAGGTCACCGGGGAGCTGTTTTTT. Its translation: CSVGQVTGELFF.

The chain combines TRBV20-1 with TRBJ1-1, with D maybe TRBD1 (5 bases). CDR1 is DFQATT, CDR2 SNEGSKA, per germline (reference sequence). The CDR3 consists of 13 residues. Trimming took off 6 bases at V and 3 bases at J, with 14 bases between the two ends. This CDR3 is CSARPRADTEAFF. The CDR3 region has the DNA TGCAGTGCCCGCCCCAGGGCGGACACTGAAGCTTTCTTT.

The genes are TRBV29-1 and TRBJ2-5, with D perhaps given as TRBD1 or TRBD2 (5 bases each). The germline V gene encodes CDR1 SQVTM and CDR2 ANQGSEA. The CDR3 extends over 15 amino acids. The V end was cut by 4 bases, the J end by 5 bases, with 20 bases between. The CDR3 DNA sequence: TGCAGCGTTGGAGTTTCGGGACGGTTTGCTGAGACCCAGTACTTC. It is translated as CSVGVSGRFAETQYF.

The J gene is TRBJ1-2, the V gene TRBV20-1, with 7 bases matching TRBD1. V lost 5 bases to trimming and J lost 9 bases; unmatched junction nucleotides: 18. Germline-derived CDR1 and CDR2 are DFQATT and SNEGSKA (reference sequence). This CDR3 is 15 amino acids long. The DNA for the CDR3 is TGCAGTGCTCCAGGGGGGGCCAGGTCAAGGAATCGCTACACCTTC. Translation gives CSAPGGARSRNRYTF.

The DNA for the CDR3 is TGTGCCAGCAGCGTAACCAGAGTAAGTGAGACCCAGTACTTC. It encodes CASSVTRVSETQYF. V and J are TRBV9 and TRBJ2-5; D gene ambiguous. The V end lost 1 base, the J end lost 5 bases, and 12 bases lay between the germline ends. CDR3 size: 14 residues. Per germline, CDR1 SGDLS and CDR2 YYNGEE.

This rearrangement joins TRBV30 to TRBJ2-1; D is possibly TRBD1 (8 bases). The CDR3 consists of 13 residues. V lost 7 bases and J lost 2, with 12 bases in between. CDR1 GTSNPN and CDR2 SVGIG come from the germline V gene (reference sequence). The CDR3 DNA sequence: TGTGCCTTACAGGGGGGGACCTACAATGAGCAGTTCTTC. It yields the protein CALQGGTYNEQFF.